The 28 T cell receptor beta chains in this list originate from one sample, sequenced in a study of T cell repertoires in cytomegalovirus infection. These TCRs' antigens remain unknown. TCRdb ran MiXCR on the reads and lists one entry per CDR3 protein. The sample consists of a few hundred thousand distinct CDR3 sequences, about 34% of them appearing once. The specimen was cultured PBMCs, collected from culture after CMV antigen stimulation. These receptors originate from a human donor in good health (CMV status not recorded). Some clones in this sample may be carry-over from other donors' samples.

There are many counts of this clonotype. The chain uses TRBV7-2 and TRBJ2-5; TRBD1 agrees at 7 bases. With 4 bases clipped from V and 5 bases from J, the junction kept 10 bases outside the gene matches. The CDR3 runs 15 residues. Germline V gene sequence: CDR1 SGHTA, CDR2 FQGNSA. The CDR3: CASSSATGMRETQYF. CDR3 sequence (DNA): TGTGCCAGCAGCTCAGCGACAGGGATGAGGGAGACCCAGTACTTC.

The CDR3 is CASRPPGFDETQYF. The CDR3 coding sequence is TGTGCCAGTAGACCCCCTGGGTTTGATGAGACCCAGTACTTC. The genes are TRBV19 and TRBJ2-5; the D is unclear. From germline, CDR1 is LNHDA and CDR2 SQIVND (reference sequence). The V gene lost 6 bases and the J gene lost 5 bases, with 16 bases spanning the gap. The CDR3 is made up of 14 amino acids.

This chain links TRBV7-2 with TRBJ1-2; D remains ambiguous. V was clipped by 5 bases and J by 7 bases, with 11 bases between them. Germline CDR1 is SGHTA and CDR2 is FQGNSA. This CDR3 contains 12 residues. CDR3 sequence: CASSTDWGGYTF. Here the CDR3 DNA reads TGTGCCAGCAGCACCGACTGGGGTGGCTACACCTTC.

This clonotype appeared a few times. V usage is TRBV7-3 and J usage is TRBJ2-3; a possible D gene is TRBD2 (5 bases). There are 18 residues in the CDR3. Germline CDR1 and CDR2: SGHTA and FQGTGA. V was clipped by 0 bases and J by 0 bases, with 16 bases between them. DNA for the CDR3: TGTGCCAGCAGCTTAACGTCGGACTTACTTACTAGCACAGATACGCAGTATTTT. Its protein product is CASSLTSDLLTSTDTQYF.

The chain couples TRBV25-1 to TRBJ1-6, with D unclear. Germline V gene lookup returns CDR1 MGHDK and CDR2 SYGVNS. There are 13 residues in the CDR3. V shed 0 bases and J shed 7 bases, with 4 bases lying between them. The CDR3: CASSEYVNSPLHF. The CDR3 nucleotides are TGTGCCAGCAGTGAATATGTCAATTCACCCCTCCACTTT.

Only a few counts were recorded for this clonotype. Mismatch with germline at one junction end may stem from a read error. The rearrangement joins TRBV7-2 to TRBJ2-7; 7 bases map to TRBD1. The length of the CDR3 is 14 residues. Germline CDR1 and CDR2: SGHTA and FQGNSA. Here the CDR3 DNA reads TGTGCCAGCAGCTACGGGGACAGTCCCTACGGGCAGTACTTC. This gives the protein CASSYGDSPYGQYF.

The chain links TRBV5-1 to TRBJ2-1; D call uncertain. The germline V and J ends were trimmed by 3 bases and 10 bases, with 14 bases remaining between them. Germline values: CDR1 SGHRS, CDR2 YFSETQ. This CDR3 is 13 amino acids long. CDR3 residues: CASSSPQVGEQFF. The CDR3 DNA reads TGCGCCAGCAGCTCCCCGCAGGTAGGCGAGCAGTTCTTC.

The chain recombines TRBV5-6 with TRBJ2-7, with TRBD2 matching 7 bases. CDR1 and CDR2 (germline): SGHDT, YYEEEE. The trim removed 0 bases at V and 6 bases at J, leaving 6 bases unmatched. This CDR3 has 14 residues. The CDR3 spells CASSLAPSGFEQYV. The CDR3 DNA follows: TGTGCCAGCAGCTTGGCCCCTAGCGGCTTCGAGCAGTACGTC.

This clonotype was recorded at least ten times. The chain joins TRBV7-2 to TRBJ2-3; 13 nucleotides match TRBD2. V trimming: 4 bases; J trimming: 2 bases; junction bases outside the gene matches: 3. The CDR3 is 16 residues long. CDR1 is SGHTA, CDR2 FQGNSA, per germline. Written as DNA, the CDR3 is TGTGCCAGCAGCTCCGGACTAGCGGGGGTCACAGATACGCAGTATTTT. Translation gives CASSSGLAGVTDTQYF.

This sequence joins TRBV12-3 or TRBV12-4 and TRBJ2-3; D might be TRBD2 (6 bases). This CDR3 spans 13 amino acids. The ends were cut back, 6 bases at V and 7 bases at J, with 14 bases in the middle. The chain's CDR3 is CASSPTAGNTQYF. CDR3 sequence (DNA): TGTGCCAGCAGCCCCACCGCGGGAAATACGCAGTATTTT.

In this sample, this clonotype turned up a few times. The chain is built from TRBV24-1 and TRBJ2-2, with unresolved D. Per germline, CDR1 KGHDR and CDR2 SFDVKD. The CDR3 consists of 19 residues. The V gene lost 2 bases and the J gene lost 0 bases, with 18 bases spanning the gap. The CDR3 is CATSDWVGRPPSNTGELFF. The CDR3 DNA follows: TGTGCCACCAGTGATTGGGTCGGCAGGCCTCCCTCGAACACCGGGGAGCTGTTTTTT.

The V gene is TRBV7-2, the J gene TRBJ1-2; D uncertain. Germline V gene sequence: CDR1 SGHTA, CDR2 FQGNSA. V lost 3 bases, J lost 4 bases, and 15 bases lay in between. The CDR3 is made up of 15 amino acids. The chain's CDR3 is CASSLRRQNLYGYTF. CDR3 coding DNA: TGTGCCAGCAGCTTGCGCAGGCAGAACCTCTATGGCTACACCTTC.

This clonotype was detected a few times. The gene calls are TRBV6-2 or TRBV6-3 and TRBJ2-7; the D is unclear. Germline lookup yields CDR1 MNHEY and CDR2 SVGEGT. The CDR3 has 11 residues. V lost 5 bases, J lost 6 bases, and 8 bases lay in between. The CDR3 reads CASSVSGEQYF. In DNA form, the CDR3 reads TGTGCCAGCAGTGTTTCGGGCGAGCAGTACTTC.

The chain employs TRBV7-4 and TRBJ1-2, with TRBD1 matching over 7 bases. In germline, CDR1 is SGHVT, CDR2 SQSDAQ. The CDR3 runs 13 residues. Trimming at V came to 6 bases and at J to 5 bases, leaving 6 bases not matched to a gene. CDR3 DNA sequence: TGTGCCAGCAGACTAAACAGGGGTTATGGCTACACCTTC. It specifies CASRLNRGYGYTF.

The chain is built from TRBV30 and TRBJ2-7, with TRBD1 matching 8 bases. Germline assignment: CDR1 GTSNPN and CDR2 SVGIG (reference sequence). The V segment lost 2 bases and the J segment 3 bases; nucleotides outside the gene matches: 6. This CDR3 has 14 residues. CDR3 region: CAWSSTRGLYEQYF. The CDR3 nucleotides read TGTGCCTGGAGTTCGACCAGGGGGCTCTACGAGCAGTACTTC.

The rearrangement uses TRBV12-3 or TRBV12-4 and TRBJ1-1, with no clear D. Between the trimmed V and J ends, which lost 3 bases and 0 bases, there was a span of 11 bases. The CDR3 sequence is 15 residues long. The chain's CDR3 is CASSLKPPMNTEAFF. DNA of the CDR3: TGTGCCAGCAGTTTGAAACCTCCCATGAACACTGAAGCTTTCTTT.

The J gene is TRBJ2-1, the V gene TRBV4-1; D possibly uses TRBD1 or TRBD2 (5 bases each). The V and J ends lost 8 bases and 9 bases respectively, with 11 bases between them. The CDR3 is 11 amino acids. Germline assignment: CDR1 MGHRA and CDR2 YSYEKL. CDR3 region: CASSGAGEQFF. CDR3 nucleotide sequence: TGCGCCAGCTCCGGGGCTGGTGAGCAGTTCTTC.

The sample holds a few counts of this clonotype. The chain uses TRBV28 and TRBJ2-1; 7 nucleotides agree with TRBD2. V gave up 3 bases and J gave up 6 bases; unmatched junction bases: 8. Germline V gene lookup returns CDR1 MDHEN and CDR2 SYDVKM. There are 15 residues in the CDR3. CDR3 DNA: TGTGCCAGCAGTTTTTCGGGAGGACAATCCAATGAGCAGTTCTTC. Its translation is CASSFSGGQSNEQFF.

This clonotype has only a few counts. The rearrangement joins TRBV7-9 to TRBJ2-1, with TRBD1 as a possible D gene (6 bases). V lost 3 bases, J lost 9 bases, and 12 bases lay in between. Germline V lookup: CDR1 SEHNR, CDR2 FQNEAQ (reference sequence). CDR3 length equals 13 residues. The CDR3 is CASSFRQAAEQFF. The CDR3 bases are TGTGCCAGCAGCTTCCGACAGGCTGCTGAGCAGTTCTTC. Full variable domain (remainder filled in from reference TRBV7-9 and TRBJ2-1): DTGVSQNPRHKITKRGQNVTFRCDPISEHNRLYWYRQTLGQGPEFLTYFQNEAQLEKSRLLSDRFSAERPKGSFSTLEIQRTEQGDSAMYLCASSFRQAAEQFFGPGTRLTVL.

The chain uses TRBV30 and TRBJ1-4; no definite D call. The CDR3 is made up of 14 amino acids. Germline CDR1 is GTSNPN and CDR2 is SVGIG (reference sequence). V gave up 2 bases and J gave up 0 bases, with 7 bases separating them. The CDR3 DNA reads as TGTGCCTGGAGTCGGACCCCAACTAATGAAAAACTGTTTTTT. Its translation: CAWSRTPTNEKLFF.

The rearrangement links TRBV4-3 to TRBJ1-1; 7 bases are shared with TRBD1. Germline V gene lookup returns CDR1 LGHNA and CDR2 YSLEER. The junction had 3 bases not matched to a gene; V was cut back by 1 base and J by 1 base. The CDR3 length is 15 residues. This chain's CDR3 is CASSQGDSQNTEAFF. DNA of the CDR3: TGCGCCAGCAGCCAAGGGGACAGCCAGAACACTGAAGCTTTCTTT.

This sequence joins TRBV28 and TRBJ2-1; D perhaps matches TRBD2 (6 bases). The CDR3 runs to 14 residues. V was trimmed by 7 bases and J by 4 bases, leaving 14 bases between them. The V gene's germline CDR1 is MDHEN and CDR2 SYDVKM. CDR3 protein: CASTTAGTYNEQFF. CDR3 DNA sequence: TGTGCCAGCACGACCGCCGGGACTTACAATGAGCAGTTCTTC. The full variable domain, with the rest looked up from reference TRBV28 and TRBJ2-1, is DVKVTQSSRYLVKRTGEKVFLECVQDMDHENMFWYRQDPGLGLRLIYFSYDVKMKEKGDIPEGYSVSREKKERFSLILESASTNQTSMYLCASTTAGTYNEQFFGPGTRLTVL.

The chain has TRBV20-1 and TRBJ1-1; D uncertain. The CDR3 has 12 amino acids. Trimming took 4 bases from V and 0 from J, leaving 6 bases between them. The germline V gene has CDR1 DFQATT and CDR2 SNEGSKA (reference sequence). Here the CDR3 DNA reads TGCAGTGCTATAAATATGAACACTGAAGCTTTCTTT. Amino acid sequence: CSAINMNTEAFF.

This clonotype was counted many times. This chain connects TRBV7-9 to TRBJ2-1, with D unresolved. The CDR3 sequence is 13 residues long. CDR1 SEHNR and CDR2 FQNEAQ come from the germline V gene (reference sequence). Deletions cut 8 bases from V and 5 bases from J, with 13 bases between. CDR3 protein: CASGQAPDNEQFF. The CDR3 DNA reads as TGTGCCAGCGGCCAAGCGCCCGACAATGAGCAGTTCTTC.

In this sample, this clonotype turned up a few times. The CDR3, as DNA: TGTGCCAGCAGTCCCTTCCCAACTAATGAAAAACTGTTTTTT. Amino acid sequence: CASSPFPTNEKLFF. The chain has TRBV6-5 and TRBJ1-4; D remains ambiguous. V was clipped by 5 bases and J by 0 bases, with 7 bases between them. This CDR3 spans 14 amino acids. Germline V gene sequence: CDR1 MNHEY, CDR2 SVGAGI.

The rearrangement links TRBV12-5 to TRBJ1-6; D gene ambiguous. The CDR3 sequence is 13 residues long. Trimming took off 0 bases at V and 8 bases at J, with 5 bases between the two ends. In germline, CDR1 is LGHNT, CDR2 FRNRAP. CDR3 nucleotides: TGTGCTAGTGGTTTGGTAACGGATTCACCCCTCCACTTT. It specifies CASGLVTDSPLHF.

This clonotype came up a few times. The genes are TRBV28 and TRBJ2-1; unclear D gene. V lost 1 base and J 8 bases, leaving 3 bases between the germline ends. Germline CDR1 reads MDHEN; CDR2 reads SYDVKM. The CDR3 loop spans 11 amino acids. This CDR3 reads CASSLLYEQFF. CDR3 nucleotides: TGTGCCAGCAGTTTATTGTATGAGCAGTTCTTC.

The chain recombines TRBV7-2 with TRBJ2-5, with 9 bases matching TRBD2. J gave up 4 bases and V 2 bases, and 8 bases lay outside the gene matches. CDR1 SGHTA and CDR2 FQGNSA come from the germline V gene. There are 16 residues in the CDR3. CDR3 nucleotides: TGTGCCAGCAGCTTAACCGGGACTAGCTACGGAGAGACCCAGTACTTC. This encodes CASSLTGTSYGETQYF. Based on the CDR3 plus reference TRBV7-2 and TRBJ2-5, the full variable domain is GAGVSQSPSNKVTEKGKDVELRCDPISGHTALYWYRQSLGQGLEFLIYFQGNSAPDKSGLPSDRFSAERTGGSVSTLTIQRTQQEDSAVYLCASSLTGTSYGETQYFGPGTRLLVL.